Listed below are T cell receptor beta chains from one sample, sequenced in a study of tumor T cells in aggressive B-cell lymphoma. Assay used: immunoSEQ multiplex PCR; TCRdb lists only in-frame clones, some missing. The repertoire has fewer than 4,500 clones, over 75% of them found once; the top ten carry around 48%. Sequencing was carried out using tumor tissue. Receptors were obtained from an adult with diffuse large B cell lymphoma. Each CDR3 is given with its conserved first and last residue. D genes are given only for firm matches. Size is omitted from some rows. Given values are once, few, many or a class for expanded clones.

j_call	v_call	d_call	clone_size	cdr3_aa	cdr3_nt
TRBJ1-1	TRBV7-2	NA	NA	CASSLFRVNTEAFF	TGTGCCAGCAGCTTATTTCGGGTGAACACTGAAGCTTTCTTT
TRBJ2-5	TRBV5-1	TRBD2	once	CASSLGLAGVWETQYF	TGCGCCAGCAGCTTGGGGCTAGCGGGAGTCTGGGAGACCCAGTACTTC
TRBJ2-7	TRBV2	NA	few	CASIKTVDSYEQYF	TGTGCCAGCATTAAGACAGTAGACTCCTACGAGCAGTACTTC
TRBJ2-5	TRBV2	NA	NA	CASSDRDGETQYF	TGTGCCAGCAGTGACAGGGATGGAGAGACCCAGTACTTC
TRBJ1-6	TRBV18	NA	NA	CASSPYQENSPLHF	TGTGCCAGCTCACCGTACCAGGAAAATTCACCCCTCCACTTT
TRBJ2-3	TRBV7-3	NA	NA	CASSYGLSTDTQYF	TGTGCCAGCAGCTATGGACTGTCCACAGATACGCAGTATTTT
TRBJ2-3	TRBV13	NA	NA	CASCVLGETDTQYF	TGTGCCAGCTGCGTCCTAGGTGAAACAGATACGCAGTATTTT
TRBJ2-5	TRBV30	TRBD1	NA	CAWGTGGIQETQYF	TGTGCCTGGGGGACAGGAGGCATACAAGAGACCCAGTACTTC
TRBJ2-3	TRBV11-3	NA	NA	CASRIGQSDTQYF	TGTGCCAGCAGAATAGGACAGTCAGATACGCAGTATTTT
TRBJ1-1	TRBV2	NA	NA	CASSEFGGTEAFF	TGTGCCAGCAGTGAGTTCGGAGGGACTGAAGCTTTCTTT
TRBJ2-3	TRBV4-1	TRBD2	NA	CASSPGTSGLGDTQYF	TGCGCCAGCAGCCCCGGGACTAGCGGGTTAGGAGATACGCAGTATTTT
TRBJ1-1	TRBV5-6	NA	NA	CASSLVGQTNTEAFF	TGTGCCAGCAGCTTGGTCGGACAGACGAACACTGAAGCTTTCTTT
TRBJ2-5	TRBV9	NA	NA	CASSVGQQETQYF	TGTGCCAGCAGCGTAGGACAGCAAGAGACCCAGTACTTC
TRBJ2-1	TRBV5-8	NA	NA	CASRASAGSYNEQFF	TGTGCCAGCCGGGCTAGCGCCGGATCCTACAATGAGCAGTTCTTC
TRBJ1-1	TRBV9	NA	NA	CASSRRGGASTEAFF	TGTGCCAGCAGCCGTAGGGGGGGCGCTAGCACTGAAGCTTTCTTT
TRBJ2-1	TRBV9	TRBD1	NA	CASSVVTGTAYNEQFF	TGTGCCAGCAGCGTAGTTACCGGGACAGCTTACAATGAGCAGTTCTTC
TRBJ2-5	TRBV29-1	TRBD2	NA	CSVEVRGDLQETQYF	TGCAGCGTTGAAGTTCGGGGGGACCTCCAAGAGACCCAGTACTTC
TRBJ2-2	TRBV7-8	NA	few	CASSLIGVDGELFF	TGTGCCAGCAGCTTGATTGGAGTTGACGGGGAGCTGTTTTTT
TRBJ2-2	TRBV5-6	NA	NA	CASSLARGTGELFF	TGTGCCAGCAGCTTGGCCAGGGGTACCGGGGAGCTGTTTTTT
TRBJ2-6	TRBV7-7	NA	NA	CASSLSPGPISGANVLTF	TGTGCTAGCAGCTTGTCTCCGGGTCCTATCTCTGGGGCCAACGTCCTGACTTTC
TRBJ1-2	TRBV4-2	NA	NA	CASSQGRVINYGYTF	TGTGCCAGCAGCCAAGGTCGGGTAATTAACTATGGCTACACCTTC
TRBJ2-3	TRBV7-9	TRBD2	NA	CASSPRTSGSADTQYF	TGTGCCAGCAGCCCAAGGACTAGCGGGAGTGCAGATACGCAGTATTTT
TRBJ1-2	TRBV7-8	NA	NA	CASSFGGAVGYTF	TGTGCCAGCAGCTTCGGGGGGGCTGTTGGCTACACCTTC
TRBJ2-3	TRBV2	NA	NA	CASRASPNTQYF	TGTGCCAGCAGGGCTAGCCCCAATACGCAGTATTTT
TRBJ2-7	TRBV27	TRBD1	NA	CASSRGQGFYEQYF	TGTGCCAGCAGTCGAGGACAGGGTTTTTACGAGCAGTACTTC
TRBJ2-5	TRBV29-1	TRBD2	once	CSVGGGRGETQYF	TGCAGCGTTGGTGGCGGGCGGGGGGAGACCCAGTACTTC
TRBJ2-5	TRBV27	TRBD2	NA	CASSTRLAGGQETQYF	TGTGCCAGCAGTACCCGACTAGCGGGGGGCCAAGAGACCCAGTACTTC
TRBJ2-5	TRBV5-1	TRBD1	once	CASSPTGGSETQYF	TGCGCCAGCAGCCCGACAGGGGGCTCAGAGACCCAGTACTTC
TRBJ2-2	TRBV19	NA	NA	CASSIEARVTGELFF	TGTGCCAGTAGTATAGAGGCCAGGGTTACCGGGGAGCTGTTTTTT
TRBJ2-1	TRBV2	TRBD2	NA	CASSELAGDEQFF	TGTGCCAGCAGTGAGCTAGCGGGAGATGAGCAGTTCTTC
TRBJ1-1	TRBV10-2	NA	NA	CASSEALARGNTEAFF	TGCGCCAGCAGTGAAGCCTTGGCCAGGGGGAACACTGAAGCTTTCTTT